What follows describes a single TCR beta chain. This sample was taken from a study of T cell changes during pregnancy in multiple sclerosis. V shed 6 bases and J shed 4 bases, with 18 bases lying between them. This CDR3 region has 16 residues. Germline V gene data show CDR1 as SNHLY and CDR2 as FYNNEI. Profiling relied on immunoSEQ multiplex PCR, and the TCRdb table lists in-frame clones only, not all of them. The sample shows 45,000 to 55,000 clones, 85% to 95% of them seen only once. The V and J genes are TRBV2 and TRBJ2-2, with D tentatively TRBD2 (6 bases). The clonotype comes from a female donor in good health, enrolled as a control in a pregnancy study. Material: CD4+ T cells from peripheral blood mononuclear cells, obtained after pregnancy. DNA of the CDR3: TGTGCCAGCAGCCTGGCTCCCGGAGGGAGCACCGGGGAGCTGTTTTTT. Amino acids: CASSLAPGGSTGELFF.